One sample yielded the 32 T cell receptor beta chains listed below, sequenced in a study of blood T cell repertoires in COVID-19. Measured with immunoSEQ multiplex PCR; TCRdb has only the in-frame clones, and not every one. This sample has about 180,000 clones; 84% occur once, and the top ten carry 6.5% to 8.5%. Sequencing was carried out using peripheral blood. The source is a human donor in a cohort sampled during active COVID-19.

The rearrangement joins TRBV13 to TRBJ2-7; TRBD1 agrees at 12 bases. CDR3 size: 16 residues. The germline V gene encodes CDR1 PRHDT and CDR2 FYEKMQ (reference sequence). The V and J ends lost 4 bases and 5 bases, in that order; junction bases with no gene match: 9. CDR3 coding DNA: TGTGCCAGCAGCTCGGGACAGGGGGCGGATCTCGACGAGCAGTACTTC. Translation gives CASSSGQGADLDEQYF.

V usage is TRBV3-1 (or the pseudogene TRBV3-2) and J usage is TRBJ2-5; 7 bases match TRBD1. The CDR3 has 15 residues. CDR1 and CDR2 (germline): LGHDT, YNNKEL (reference sequence). V shed 1 base and J 2 bases; nucleotides not matched to a gene: 4. CDR3 sequence: CASSQVTGKQETQYF. CDR3 coding DNA: TGTGCCAGCAGCCAAGTGACAGGGAAACAAGAGACCCAGTACTTC.

The chain joins TRBV7-8 to TRBJ1-4; perhaps TRBD1 as D (5 bases). Trimming took 0 bases from V and 0 from J, leaving 14 bases between them. Per the germline V gene, CDR1 is SGHVS and CDR2 is FQNEAQ. The CDR3 has 18 amino acids. The CDR3 reads CASSLAFGGWSTNEKLFF. As DNA, the CDR3 is TGTGCCAGCAGCTTAGCGTTCGGGGGGTGGTCAACTAATGAAAAACTGTTTTTT. Full variable domain (remainder filled in from reference TRBV7-8 and TRBJ1-4): GAGVSQSPRYKVAKRGQDVALRCDPISGHVSLFWYQQALGQGPEFLTYFQNEAQLDKSGLPSDRFFAERPEGSVSTLKIQRTQQEDSAVYLCASSLAFGGWSTNEKLFFGSGTQLSVL.

This clone was picked up a small number of times. The CDR3 region has the DNA TGTGCCAGCAGCCTAGACAGCAACACTGAAGCTTTCTTT. Translation: CASSLDSNTEAFF. The V and J genes are TRBV7-2 and TRBJ1-1, with D possibly matching TRBD1 (5 bases). In germline, CDR1 is SGHTA, CDR2 FQGNSA. The V end was cut by 5 bases, the J end by 2 bases, with 9 bases between. The CDR3 length is 13 residues.

The chain links TRBV30 to TRBJ2-5; D is unclear. CDR1 and CDR2 (germline): GTSNPN, SVGIG (reference sequence). Trimming shortened V by 4 bases and J by 5 bases, and 14 bases separated the two germline ends. CDR3 size: 13 residues. The DNA for the CDR3 is TGTGCCTGGACCCTTGGTAGCTGGGAGACCCAGTACTTC. The encoded protein is CAWTLGSWETQYF.

V gene TRBV2 combines with J gene TRBJ1-2, with TRBD1 matching over 9 bases. The CDR3 runs 14 residues. Unmatched junction bases numbered 7, after V lost 3 bases and J lost 8 bases. Germline V CDR1 and CDR2: SNHLY, FYNNEI. Here the CDR3 reads CASSDGRTGVGYTF. The DNA for the CDR3 is TGTGCCAGCAGTGATGGAAGGACAGGGGTCGGCTACACCTTC. The whole variable domain, filled in from reference TRBV2 and TRBJ1-2, reads EPEVTQTPSHQVTQMGQEVILRCVPISNHLYFYWYRQILGQKVEFLVSFYNNEISEKSEIFDDQFSVERPDGSNFTLKIRSTKLEDSAMYFCASSDGRTGVGYTFGSGTRLTVV.

The chain links TRBV13 to TRBJ1-2; TRBD1 matches at 8 bases. Germline V gives CDR1 PRHDT, CDR2 FYEKMQ (reference sequence). V lost 5 bases and J lost 0; bases outside the gene matches: 8. The CDR3 contains 16 residues. CDR3 sequence: CASSGQQGEANYGYTF. Written as DNA, the CDR3 is TGTGCCAGCAGCGGGCAACAGGGGGAGGCTAACTATGGCTACACCTTC. Variable domain in full (rest from reference TRBV13 and TRBJ1-2): AAGVIQSPRHLIKEKRETATLKCYPIPRHDTVYWYQQGPGQDPQFLISFYEKMQSDKGSIPDRFSAQQFSDYHSELNMSSLELGDSALYFCASSGQQGEANYGYTFGSGTRLTVV.

This clone was observed once. The CDR3 DNA reads TGTGCCAGCAGCCAAACTACCGGGACAGGGGAATCCGGGGAGCTGTTTTTT. Amino acids: CASSQTTGTGESGELFF. This chain connects TRBV11-2 to TRBJ2-2; 10 bases line up with TRBD1. The CDR3 extends over 17 amino acids. Trimming took 5 bases from V and 6 from J; bases not matched to a gene: 12. Germline V gene sequence: CDR1 SGHAT, CDR2 FQNNGV. Drawing the rest from reference TRBV11-2 and TRBJ2-2, the complete variable domain is EAGVAQSPRYKIIEKRQSVAFWCNPISGHATLYWYQQILGQGPKLLIQFQNNGVVDDSQLPKDRFSAERLKGVDSTLKIQPAKLEDSAVYLCASSQTTGTGESGELFFGEGSRLTVL.

This clone was detected only once. This sequence joins TRBV15 and TRBJ2-7; possibly TRBD1 for D (6 bases). Germline V gene lookup returns CDR1 LNHNV and CDR2 YYDKDF (reference sequence). The V end was cut by 3 bases, the J end by 3 bases, with 21 bases between. The CDR3 runs 17 residues. The CDR3 spells CATSRMGEGGMDYEQYF. CDR3 in DNA: TGTGCCACCAGCAGGATGGGCGAAGGGGGTATGGACTACGAGCAGTACTTC. Full variable domain (remainder filled in from reference TRBV15 and TRBJ2-7): DAMVIQNPRYQVTQFGKPVTLSCSQTLNHNVMYWYQQKSSQAPKLLFHYYDKDFNNEADTPDNFQSRRPNTSFCFLDIRSPGLGDTAMYLCATSRMGEGGMDYEQYFGPGTRLTVT.

CDR3 protein: CAWSLQRTEGYTF. In DNA, the CDR3 is TGTGCCTGGAGTCTGCAGCGCACGGAGGGCTACACCTTC. The rearrangement joins TRBV30 to TRBJ1-2; unclear D gene. Germline loops: CDR1 GTSNPN, CDR2 SVGIG (reference sequence). V was trimmed by 2 bases and J by 8 bases, leaving 15 bases between them. CDR3 length: 13 amino acids.

CDR3 sequence: CASSQAPGQGNNQPQHF. The CDR3 nucleotides read TGCGCCAGCAGCCAAGCTCCGGGACAGGGTAATAATCAGCCCCAGCATTTT. This rearrangement joins TRBV4-1 to TRBJ1-5, with TRBD1 matching 9 bases. With V trimmed by 1 base and J by 4 bases, 8 bases remained unmatched. Per the germline V gene, CDR1 is MGHRA and CDR2 is YSYEKL. This CDR3 has 17 amino acids.

This clone has more than one count but fewer than ten. The chain joins TRBV12-3 or TRBV12-4 to TRBJ1-1, with D uncertain. Trimming removed 4 bases from V and 11 bases from J, with 14 bases in between. CDR3 length: 12 residues. CDR3 region: CASSYTTTAAFF. The DNA of the CDR3 is TGTGCCAGCAGTTACACGACAACGGCCGCTTTCTTT.

The chain carries TRBV3-1 (or the pseudogene TRBV3-2) and TRBJ2-3; D remains unclear. The CDR3 extends over 14 amino acids. Per germline, CDR1 LGHDT and CDR2 YNNKEL (reference sequence). V lost 0 bases and J lost 0, with 4 bases in between. CDR3 sequence reads: CASSQDPSTDTQYF. CDR3 DNA sequence: TGTGCCAGCAGCCAAGATCCGAGCACAGATACGCAGTATTTT.

The V and J genes are TRBV7-9 and TRBJ2-7; a weak D match, TRBD2 (7 bases). This CDR3 has 15 amino acids. Germline V CDR1 and CDR2: SEHNR, FQNEAQ (reference sequence). With 6 bases removed from V and 2 bases from J, the gap between germline ends came to 17 bases. In DNA form, the CDR3 reads TGTGCCAGCAGTAAGGGGGAGGGCACCCCCTACGAGCAGTACTTC. Encoded protein: CASSKGEGTPYEQYF.

V and J are TRBV6-5 and TRBJ1-2, with 7 bases that match TRBD1. V lost 0 bases, J lost 8 bases, and 6 bases stayed unmatched. The CDR3 covers 14 residues. Germline values: CDR1 MNHEY, CDR2 SVGAGI. The CDR3 region is CASSYSGTGVGYTF. The CDR3 coding sequence is TGTGCCAGCAGTTACTCTGGCACAGGGGTGGGCTACACCTTC.

The chain joins TRBV29-1 to TRBJ1-5, with 7 bases fitting TRBD1. The V segment lost 5 bases and the J segment 4 bases; nucleotides outside the gene matches: 8. CDR3 length equals 14 residues. Germline CDR1 SQVTM, CDR2 ANQGSEA. CDR3 protein: CSVLPTGINQPQHF. The CDR3 DNA is TGCAGCGTTCTACCGACAGGGATAAATCAGCCCCAGCATTTT.

V is TRBV5-6 and J is TRBJ1-2, with D hard to call. The CDR3 is 15 amino acids. Germline CDR1 SGHDT, CDR2 YYEEEE. Between the trimmed V and J ends, which lost 4 bases and 1 base, there was a span of 14 bases. This CDR3 reads CASSPNAGLNYGYTF. CDR3 sequence (DNA): TGTGCCAGCAGCCCGAACGCAGGACTTAACTATGGCTACACCTTC.

This clone was seen a single time. The chain combines TRBV11-2 with TRBJ1-1; 8 bases line up with TRBD1. The V gene's germline CDR1 is SGHAT and CDR2 FQNNGV. With V trimmed by 0 bases and J by 3 bases, 3 bases remained unmatched. This CDR3 comprises 15 residues. CDR3 protein: CASSLDGQGHTEAFF. The CDR3 nucleotides read TGTGCCAGCAGCTTAGATGGACAGGGTCACACTGAAGCTTTCTTT.

This clone was seen only a few times. The chain links TRBV6-5 to TRBJ1-2; 8 positions match TRBD1. Looked up from germline, CDR1 is MNHEY and CDR2 is SVGAGI. Unmatched junction bases numbered 9, after V lost 5 bases and J lost 4 bases. The CDR3 has 15 amino acids. This chain's CDR3 is CASSPWDRPLYGYTF. In DNA, the CDR3 is TGTGCCAGCAGTCCCTGGGACAGGCCCCTCTATGGCTACACCTTC.

This chain uses TRBV19 with TRBJ1-4; 10 bases match TRBD1. Germline CDR1 is LNHDA and CDR2 is SQIVND (reference sequence). The CDR3 contains 15 residues. V was clipped by 7 bases and J by 4 bases; unmatched bases: 6. The CDR3 nucleotides are TGTGCCAGTACCGGGACAGGGGTTAGTAATGAAAAACTGTTTTTT. Translating gives CASTGTGVSNEKLFF.

A remark on this clone: Other DNA sequences in the sample encode the same CDR3. CDR3 loop: CASSEGGRNTIYF. The CDR3 DNA is TGTGCCAGCAGTGAAGGGGGGCGAAACACCATATATTTT. J is TRBJ1-3 and V is TRBV2; tentatively, D is TRBD1 (6 bases). CDR1 is SNHLY and CDR2 is FYNNEI in the germline V gene. The CDR3 spans 13 residues. The ends were cut back, 1 base at V and 5 bases at J, with 6 bases in the middle.

The chain combines TRBV2 with TRBJ1-2; D might be TRBD1 (5 bases). The germline V gene encodes CDR1 SNHLY and CDR2 FYNNEI. The CDR3 has 14 amino acids. Trimming left V 3 bases short and J 3 bases short, with 11 bases between. CDR3 protein: CASSDREGYYGYTF. Here the CDR3 DNA reads TGTGCCAGCAGTGACAGGGAGGGGTACTATGGCTACACCTTC.

V is TRBV15 and J is TRBJ2-7; a possible D gene is TRBD1 (5 bases). This CDR3 contains 15 residues. The V gene's germline CDR1 is LNHNV and CDR2 YYDKDF (reference sequence). With 0 bases removed from V and 2 bases from J, the gap between germline ends came to 11 bases. CDR3 bases: TGTGCCACCAGCAGAGACAGGGCTCAGACCTACGAGCAGTACTTC. As protein: CATSRDRAQTYEQYF.

This chain links TRBV9 with TRBJ2-2, with D tentatively TRBD1 (6 bases). Between the trimmed V and J ends, which lost 2 bases and 1 base, there was a span of 9 bases. CDR3 size: 15 residues. Germline values: CDR1 SGDLS, CDR2 YYNGEE. The DNA for the CDR3 is TGTGCCAGCAGCGTGGAGACAGGGAACACCGGGGAGCTGTTTTTT. Translated, it gives CASSVETGNTGELFF.

The chain links TRBV2 to TRBJ2-6; possible D gene TRBD1, 5 bases. Germline V gives CDR1 SNHLY, CDR2 FYNNEI. The V gene lost 9 bases and the J gene lost 4 bases, with 10 bases spanning the gap. This CDR3 has 13 residues. CDR3 DNA: TGTGCCAGTACGACAGTCGGGGCCAACGTCCTGACTTTC. This sequence encodes CASTTVGANVLTF.

The gene calls are TRBV10-2 and TRBJ2-7; tentative D call: TRBD1 (5 bases). CDR1 WSHSY and CDR2 SAAADI come from the germline V gene. The CDR3 contains 14 residues. V dropped 4 bases and J dropped 2 bases, with 12 bases sitting between them. The CDR3 loop is CASSVGRAAYEQYF. DNA of the CDR3: TGCGCCAGCAGTGTTGGCAGGGCGGCCTACGAGCAGTACTTC.

The chain links TRBV9 to TRBJ2-7, with D perhaps matching TRBD2 (5 bases). This CDR3 region has 16 residues. V was clipped by 4 bases and J by 1 base, with 18 bases between them. CDR1 and CDR2 (germline): SGDLS, YYNGEE. DNA of the CDR3: TGTGCCAGCAGCCCCCGACACAACGAGGGTTCCTACGAGCAGTACTTC. Protein: CASSPRHNEGSYEQYF.

This rearrangement joins TRBV4-2 to TRBJ2-7; 7 bases agree with TRBD1. This CDR3 has 15 amino acids. Germline V lookup: CDR1 LGHNA, CDR2 YNFKEQ. Trimming cost V 0 bases and J 0 bases; bases outside gene matches: 2. The CDR3 bases are TGTGCCAGCAGCCAAGAGGCAGGGGGCTCCTACGAGCAGTACTTC. It translates to CASSQEAGGSYEQYF.

This chain joins TRBV11-3 and TRBJ2-7, with a tentative D call TRBD2 (6 bases). The germline V gene encodes CDR1 SGHNT and CDR2 YENEEA. The germline V and J ends were trimmed by 5 bases and 5 bases, with 13 bases remaining between them. The CDR3 runs to 13 residues. The CDR3 sequence is CASSAGGVHEQYF. The CDR3 nucleotides read TGTGCCAGCAGCGCCGGAGGGGTCCACGAGCAGTACTTC.

This chain joins TRBV6-2 or TRBV6-3 and TRBJ1-2; 7 nucleotides match TRBD1. CDR1 and CDR2 (germline): MNHEY, SVGEGT. The CDR3 is 13 residues long. V dropped 2 bases and J dropped 4; count of bases not matched to a gene: 1. The CDR3 loop is CASSYRDSYGYTF. The CDR3, as DNA: TGTGCCAGCAGTTACAGGGACAGCTATGGCTACACCTTC.

The chain recombines TRBV20-1 with TRBJ2-7; 9 bases are shared with TRBD1. CDR3 length: 14 amino acids. The germline V gene has CDR1 DFQATT and CDR2 SNEGSKA (reference sequence). Germline trimming cut 3 bases from V and 6 bases from J; bases unmatched to any gene: 9. This CDR3 reads CSASGDRAMGEQYF. CDR3 bases: TGCAGTGCTAGTGGGGACAGGGCAATGGGCGAGCAGTACTTC.

Here the CDR3 DNA reads TGTGCCACCAGCAAGGGGGAGGACAGGGTCTTCGGCTACACCTTC. This translates into CATSKGEDRVFGYTF. The chain recombines TRBV15 with TRBJ1-2, with TRBD1 matching 8 bases. CDR3 length equals 15 residues. Germline assignment: CDR1 LNHNV and CDR2 YYDKDF (reference sequence). Trimming took 4 bases from V and 8 from J; bases not matched to a gene: 12. Drawing the rest from reference TRBV15 and TRBJ1-2, the complete variable domain is DAMVIQNPRYQVTQFGKPVTLSCSQTLNHNVMYWYQQKSSQAPKLLFHYYDKDFNNEADTPDNFQSRRPNTSFCFLDIRSPGLGDTAMYLCATSKGEDRVFGYTFGSGTRLTVV.